These T cell receptor beta chains were read from a single sample in a study of breast tumors, draining lymph nodes, adjacent tissues. TCRdb fed the multiplex PCR reads into MiXCR, producing one record per CDR3 protein. The sample lists 140,000 or so distinct CDR3 sequences; over 25% were seen once. Sample: axillary lymph node tissue. These TCRs come from a female donor with breast cancer. Some clones in this sample may be carry-over from other donors' samples. CDR3s include the opening cysteine and the closing phenylalanine or tryptophan. A D gene is named only where the DNA matches it firmly. Size tells how often a clone was seen (once, few, many) or the class of an expanded clone, and some rows leave it out.

j_gene	d_gene	abundance	v_gene	CDR3nt	CDR3aa
TRBJ1-1	NA	NA	TRBV10-3	TGTGCCATCAGTGAGAACAGATTAAGCACTGAAGCTTTCTTT	CAISENRLSTEAFF
TRBJ1-4	NA	many	TRBV5-5	TGTGCCAGCAGCGGCCGGGGCGTCGTCGAAAAACTGTTTTTT	CASSGRGVVEKLFF
TRBJ2-5	TRBD2	many	TRBV29-1	TGCAGCGTTAGCCGGGGGGGCGGGGGGGAGACCCAGTACTTC	CSVSRGGGGETQYF
TRBJ2-4	NA	NA	TRBV28	TGTGCCAGCAGTTTTGGCCTAGCCAAAAACATTCAGTACTTC	CASSFGLAKNIQYF
TRBJ1-6	NA	NA	TRBV20-1	TGCAGTGCTAGAGGGACACCGGCGGGCCCGAAGGATTCACCCCTCCACTTT	CSARGTPAGPKDSPLHF
TRBJ1-4	NA	NA	TRBV7-6	TGTGCCAGCAGCTCCGCCTGGGGCGTCGTCGAAAAACTGTTTTTT	CASSSAWGVVEKLFF
TRBJ2-1	NA	NA	TRBV4-1	TGCGCCAGCAGCCAAGAAAGGGGGCAGTTCTTC	CASSQERGQFF
TRBJ1-2	NA	many	TRBV24-1	TGTGCCACCAGTGAGGGGACGGTGAACTATGGCTACACCTTC	CATSEGTVNYGYTF
TRBJ1-4	TRBD1	many	TRBV6-2/TRBV6-3	TGTGCCAGCAGTTACTCCCGGGACAGGGGTCATATCCTGTTTTTT	CASSYSRDRGHILFF
TRBJ1-4	NA	NA	TRBV15	TGTGCCACCAGGGGCAGGAGGCGGGCTAATGAAAAACTGTTTTTT	CATRGRRRANEKLFF
TRBJ1-1	NA	NA	TRBV4-3	TGCGCCAGCAGCCCGAGGAGGAACACTGAAGCTTTCTTT	CASSPRRNTEAFF
TRBJ2-7	NA	many	TRBV5-1	TGCGCCAGCAGCATACAGGGACACGCGGACGAGCAGTACTTC	CASSIQGHADEQYF
TRBJ2-5	TRBD2	many	TRBV20-1	TGCAGTGCACCACCGCGGGGGGGAAGGGAGACCCAGTACTTC	CSAPPRGGRETQYF
TRBJ1-4	NA	many	TRBV6-2/TRBV6-3	TGTGCCAGCAGTTTCGGACAGGAAAAACTGTTTTTT	CASSFGQEKLFF
TRBJ1-5	NA	many	TRBV6-2/TRBV6-3	TGTGCCAGCAGTCACGGTCCGGAAATCCGCATTACACAGCCCCAGCATTTT	CASSHGPEIRITQPQHF
TRBJ1-2	TRBD1	many	TRBV10-2	TGCGCCAGCAACCCGGGACAGGGGGCTGTATATGGCTACACCTTC	CASNPGQGAVYGYTF
TRBJ2-3	TRBD1	many	TRBV20-1	TGCAGTGCTTGGACCGGGACAGGGAACGCAGATACGCAGTATTTT	CSAWTGTGNADTQYF
TRBJ2-7	TRBD1	many	TRBV19	TGTGCCAGTAGTATATCCCTCCCCGGACAGGCCTACGAGCAGTACTTC	CASSISLPGQAYEQYF
TRBJ2-1	NA	many	TRBV20-1	TGCAGTGCTAGATCCCCTCAGCGGACCTACAATGAGCAGTTCTTC	CSARSPQRTYNEQFF
TRBJ2-2	TRBD2	few	TRBV6-1	TGTGCCAGCACCCCCCGGGGGGACGGGGAGCTGTTTTTT	CASTPRGDGELFF
TRBJ2-1	TRBD2	many	TRBV11-2	TGTGCCAGCAGCTTAGCCAGCGGGGGGGACAATGAGCAGTTCTTC	CASSLASGGDNEQFF
TRBJ1-5	NA	many	TRBV20-1	TGCAGTGCTAGAAAACAGGATGATCAGCCCCAGCATTTT	CSARKQDDQPQHF
TRBJ2-5	NA	NA	TRBV11-1	TGTGCCAGCAGCCACCGACAGGGAGGCAAGTACTTC	CASSHRQGGKYF
TRBJ2-1	NA	many	TRBV5-6	TGTGCCAGCAGCTTGGGTACAGGAAATGAGCAGTTCTTC	CASSLGTGNEQFF
TRBJ1-4	TRBD1	many	TRBV6-1	TGTGCCAGCAGTCTTTCGCAGGGGGCGAGGAAGGTTGAAAAACTGTTTTTT	CASSLSQGARKVEKLFF
TRBJ1-2	NA	many	TRBV20-1	TGCAGTGCTAAAGCCCCAGGGTTAAATGGCTACACCTTC	CSAKAPGLNGYTF
TRBJ1-2	TRBD1	many	TRBV9	TGTGCCAGCAGCCCGGACAGGGGGGTTACCTATGGCTACACCTTC	CASSPDRGVTYGYTF
TRBJ2-5	NA	NA	TRBV7-7	TGTGCTAGCAGCGTCGCCGGGGGAGGCGGTTGGCAAGAGACCCAGTACTTC	CASSVAGGGGWQETQYF
TRBJ1-6	TRBD1	NA	TRBV12-3/TRBV12-4	TGTGCCAGCAGTTTCGGGACAGGCTATAATTCACCCCTCCACTTT	CASSFGTGYNSPLHF
TRBJ1-4	TRBD1	NA	TRBV20-1	TGCAGTGCTAGAACGGGGACAGGGACGGAAAAACTGTTTTTT	CSARTGTGTEKLFF
TRBJ2-2	NA	NA	TRBV3-1	TGCCCCAGCAGCCACGTGGGGGGACGGGGGGAGCTGTTTTTT	CPSSHVGGRGELFF
TRBJ2-2	NA	many	TRBV7-3	TGTGCCAGCACACTCACGACAAACACCGGGGAGCTGTTTTTT	CASTLTTNTGELFF
TRBJ2-7	TRBD1	NA	TRBV30	TGTGCCTGGAGTCGGGACAGGGGGCCTTACGAGCAGTACTTC	CAWSRDRGPYEQYF
TRBJ2-5	TRBD2	few	TRBV6-5	TGTGCCCGCCCGCCCAGCGGGGGTACTGAGACCCAGTACTTC	CARPPSGGTETQYF
TRBJ1-2	NA	NA	TRBV20-1	TGCAGTGCTCCTAGCGGGGGGGACTACACCTTC	CSAPSGGDYTF
TRBJ1-2	NA	many	TRBV20-1	TGCAGTGCTAGAGTACAGACAGCCTTCGACTTTTTAGTAGTTGGCTACACCTTC	CSARVQTAFDFLVVGYTF
TRBJ1-2	NA	many	TRBV6-6	TGTGCCAGCAGTTACGACCGCAACTATGGCTACACCTTC	CASSYDRNYGYTF
TRBJ2-2	TRBD2	NA	TRBV11-1	TGTGCCAGCAGCTCCCCCGGGACTAGGGAGGGCGAGCTGTTTTTT	CASSSPGTREGELFF
TRBJ2-1	TRBD1	few	TRBV10-1	TGCGCCAGCAGTTATACCCGGGACAGGGGCCTCAATGAGCAGTTCTTC	CASSYTRDRGLNEQFF
TRBJ1-5	TRBD1	NA	TRBV20-1	TGCAGTGCTACATGGACAGGGGGCAATCAGTCCCAGCATTTT	CSATWTGGNQSQHF
TRBJ2-3	TRBD2	NA	TRBV20-1	TGCAGTGCGGGGCTAGCGGGGGGCCGGAGCACAGATACGCAGTATTTT	CSAGLAGGRSTDTQYF
TRBJ2-3	TRBD1	many	TRBV5-1	TGCGCCAGCAGCTGGGGACAGGGGTTGTCAGATACGCAGTATTTT	CASSWGQGLSDTQYF
TRBJ2-2	TRBD2	many	TRBV30	TGTGCCTGGAGAGAGTTGGCGGGGGCGAACACCGGGGAGCTGTTTTTT	CAWRELAGANTGELFF
TRBJ2-7	NA	many	TRBV28	TGTGCCAGCAGTATTATGGCCTACGAGCAGTACTTC	CASSIMAYEQYF
TRBJ1-3	TRBD1	many	TRBV5-6	TGTGCCAGCAGCTTGGCCGGGACAGGGACTGGAAACACCATATATTTT	CASSLAGTGTGNTIYF
TRBJ2-1	NA	NA	TRBV29-1	TGCAGCGTTGAGGCCTACAATGGGCAGTTCTTC	CSVEAYNGQFF